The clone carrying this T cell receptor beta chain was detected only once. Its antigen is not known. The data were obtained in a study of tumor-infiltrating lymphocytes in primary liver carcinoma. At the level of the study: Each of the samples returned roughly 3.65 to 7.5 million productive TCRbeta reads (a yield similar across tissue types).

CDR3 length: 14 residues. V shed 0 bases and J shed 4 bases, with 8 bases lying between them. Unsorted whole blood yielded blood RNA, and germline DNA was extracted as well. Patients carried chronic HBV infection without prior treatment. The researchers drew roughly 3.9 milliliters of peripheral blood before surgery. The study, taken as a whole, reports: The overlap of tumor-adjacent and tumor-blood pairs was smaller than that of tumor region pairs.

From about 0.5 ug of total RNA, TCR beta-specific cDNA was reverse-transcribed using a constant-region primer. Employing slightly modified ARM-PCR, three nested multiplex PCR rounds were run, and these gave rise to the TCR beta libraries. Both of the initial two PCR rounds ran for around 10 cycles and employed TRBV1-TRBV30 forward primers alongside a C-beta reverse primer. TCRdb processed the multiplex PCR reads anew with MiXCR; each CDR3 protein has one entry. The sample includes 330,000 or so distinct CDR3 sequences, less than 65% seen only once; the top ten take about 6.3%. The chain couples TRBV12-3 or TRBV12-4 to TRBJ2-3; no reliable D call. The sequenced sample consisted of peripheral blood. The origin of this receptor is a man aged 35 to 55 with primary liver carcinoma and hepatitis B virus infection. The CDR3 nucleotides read TGTGCCAGCAGTTTAGCCTCAACCGCAGATACGCAGTATTTT. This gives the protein CASSLASTADTQYF.